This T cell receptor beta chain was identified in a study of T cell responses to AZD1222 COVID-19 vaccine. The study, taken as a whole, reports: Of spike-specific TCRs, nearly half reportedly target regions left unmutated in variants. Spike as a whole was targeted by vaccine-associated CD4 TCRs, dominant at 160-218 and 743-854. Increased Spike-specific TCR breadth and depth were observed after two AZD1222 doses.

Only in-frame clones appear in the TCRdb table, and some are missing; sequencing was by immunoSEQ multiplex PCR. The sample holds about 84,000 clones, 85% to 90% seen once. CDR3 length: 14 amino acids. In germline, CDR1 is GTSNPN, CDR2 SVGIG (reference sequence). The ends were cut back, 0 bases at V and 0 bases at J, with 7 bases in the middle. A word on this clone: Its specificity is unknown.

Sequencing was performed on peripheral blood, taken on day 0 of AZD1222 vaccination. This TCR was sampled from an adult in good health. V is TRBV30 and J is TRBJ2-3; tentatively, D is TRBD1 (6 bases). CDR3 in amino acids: CAWSVRGSTDTQYF. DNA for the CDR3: TGTGCCTGGAGTGTAAGGGGGAGCACAGATACGCAGTATTTT.